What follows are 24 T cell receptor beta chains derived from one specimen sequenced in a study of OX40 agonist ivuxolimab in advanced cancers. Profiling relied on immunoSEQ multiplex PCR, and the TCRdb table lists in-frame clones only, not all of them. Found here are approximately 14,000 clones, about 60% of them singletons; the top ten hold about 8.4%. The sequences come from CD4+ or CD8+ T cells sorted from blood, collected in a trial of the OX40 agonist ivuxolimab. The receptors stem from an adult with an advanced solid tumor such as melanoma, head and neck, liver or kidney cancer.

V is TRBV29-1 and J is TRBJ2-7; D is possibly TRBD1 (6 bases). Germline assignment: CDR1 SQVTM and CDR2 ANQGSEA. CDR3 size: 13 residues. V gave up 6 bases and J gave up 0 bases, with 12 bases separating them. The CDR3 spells CSVVYRDSYEQYF. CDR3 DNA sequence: TGCAGCGTGGTTTACAGGGACTCCTACGAGCAGTACTTC.

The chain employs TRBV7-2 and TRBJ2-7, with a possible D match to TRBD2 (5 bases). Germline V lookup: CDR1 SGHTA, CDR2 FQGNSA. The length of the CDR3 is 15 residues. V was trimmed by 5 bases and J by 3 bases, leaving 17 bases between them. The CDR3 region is CASSPKGSGYYEQYF. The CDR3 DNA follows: TGTGCCAGCAGCCCCAAAGGCAGCGGATACTACGAGCAGTACTTC.

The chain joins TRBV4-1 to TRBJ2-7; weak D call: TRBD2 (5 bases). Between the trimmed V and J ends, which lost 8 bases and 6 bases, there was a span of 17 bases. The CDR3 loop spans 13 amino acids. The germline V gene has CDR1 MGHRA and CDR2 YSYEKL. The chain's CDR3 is CASATRLEGEQYF. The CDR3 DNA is TGCGCCAGCGCAACGAGGCTAGAGGGCGAGCAGTACTTC.

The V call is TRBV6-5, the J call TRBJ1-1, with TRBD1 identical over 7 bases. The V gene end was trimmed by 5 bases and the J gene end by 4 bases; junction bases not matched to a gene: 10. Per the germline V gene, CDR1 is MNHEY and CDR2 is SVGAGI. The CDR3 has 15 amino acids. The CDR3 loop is CASSNLQGSSTEAFF. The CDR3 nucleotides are TGTGCCAGCAGTAACCTACAGGGGAGTTCCACTGAAGCTTTCTTT.

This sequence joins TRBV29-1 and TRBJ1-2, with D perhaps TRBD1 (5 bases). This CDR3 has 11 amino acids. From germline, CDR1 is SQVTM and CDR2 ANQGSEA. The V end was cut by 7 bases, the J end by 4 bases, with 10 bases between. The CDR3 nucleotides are TGCAGCGCGCAGGGTCTCTATGGCTACACCTTC. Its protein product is CSAQGLYGYTF. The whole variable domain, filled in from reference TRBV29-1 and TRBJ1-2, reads SAVISQKPSRDICQRGTSLTIQCQVDSQVTMMFWYRQQPGQSLTLIATANQGSEATYESGFVIDKFPISRPNLTFSTLTVSNMSPEDSSIYLCSAQGLYGYTFGSGTRLTVV.

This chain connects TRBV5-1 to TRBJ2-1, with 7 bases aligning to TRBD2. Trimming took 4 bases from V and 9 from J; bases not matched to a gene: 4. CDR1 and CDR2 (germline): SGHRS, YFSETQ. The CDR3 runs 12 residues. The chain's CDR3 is CASSTAGTEQFF. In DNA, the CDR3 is TGCGCCAGCAGCACAGCGGGGACTGAGCAGTTCTTC.

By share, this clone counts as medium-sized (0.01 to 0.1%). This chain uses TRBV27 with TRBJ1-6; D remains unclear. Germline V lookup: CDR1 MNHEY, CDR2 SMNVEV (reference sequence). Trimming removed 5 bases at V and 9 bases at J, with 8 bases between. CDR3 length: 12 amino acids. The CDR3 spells CASSPWGSPLHF. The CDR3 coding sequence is TGTGCCAGCAGTCCCTGGGGTTCACCCCTCCACTTT.

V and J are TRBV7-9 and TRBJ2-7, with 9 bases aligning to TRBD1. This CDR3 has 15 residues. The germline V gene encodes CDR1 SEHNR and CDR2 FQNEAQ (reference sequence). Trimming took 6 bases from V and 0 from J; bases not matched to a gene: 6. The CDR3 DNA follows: TGTGCCAGCAGTACCTCGGGACAGGGCTCCTACGAGCAGTACTTC. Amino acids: CASSTSGQGSYEQYF.

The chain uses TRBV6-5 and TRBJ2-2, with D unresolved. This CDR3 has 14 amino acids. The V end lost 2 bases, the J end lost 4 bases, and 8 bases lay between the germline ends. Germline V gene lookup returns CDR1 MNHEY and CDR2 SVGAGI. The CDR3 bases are TGTGCCAGCAGTTACGACGGAGTCACCGGGGAGCTGTTTTTT. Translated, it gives CASSYDGVTGELFF.

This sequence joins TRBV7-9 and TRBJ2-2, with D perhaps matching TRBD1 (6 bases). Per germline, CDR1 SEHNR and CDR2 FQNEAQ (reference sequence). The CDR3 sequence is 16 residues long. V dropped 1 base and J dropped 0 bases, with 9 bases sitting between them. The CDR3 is CASSLEYRANTGELFF. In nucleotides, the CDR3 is TGTGCCAGCAGCTTAGAGTACAGGGCGAACACCGGGGAGCTGTTTTTT.

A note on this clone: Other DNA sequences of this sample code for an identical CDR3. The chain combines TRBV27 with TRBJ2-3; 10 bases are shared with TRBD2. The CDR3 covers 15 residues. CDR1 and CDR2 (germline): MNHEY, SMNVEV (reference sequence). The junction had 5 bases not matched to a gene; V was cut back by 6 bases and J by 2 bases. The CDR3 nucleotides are TGTGCCAGCAGATTAGCGGGGGGTCCCACAGATACGCAGTATTTT. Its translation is CASRLAGGPTDTQYF.

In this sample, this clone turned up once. The CDR3 sequence is CASSFRYEQYF. The DNA of the CDR3 is TGTGCCAGCAGCTTCCGGTACGAGCAGTACTTC. The V and J genes are TRBV11-2 and TRBJ2-7; D not resolved. The CDR3 sequence is 11 residues long. Germline CDR1 and CDR2: SGHAT and FQNNGV. V lost 3 bases to trimming and J lost 4 bases, with 4 bases between them.

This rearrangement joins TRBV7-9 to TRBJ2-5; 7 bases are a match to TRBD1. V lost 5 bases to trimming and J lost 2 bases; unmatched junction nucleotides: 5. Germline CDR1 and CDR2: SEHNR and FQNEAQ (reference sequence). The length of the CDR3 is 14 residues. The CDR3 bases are TGTGCCAGCAGCCGGACAGGCATTCAAGAGACCCAGTACTTC. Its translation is CASSRTGIQETQYF.

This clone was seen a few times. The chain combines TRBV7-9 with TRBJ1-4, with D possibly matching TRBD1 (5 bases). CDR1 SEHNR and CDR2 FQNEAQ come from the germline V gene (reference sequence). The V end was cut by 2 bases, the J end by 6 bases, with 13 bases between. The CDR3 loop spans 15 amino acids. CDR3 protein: CASSLPWGVDEKLFF. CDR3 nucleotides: TGTGCCAGCAGCTTACCTTGGGGGGTTGATGAAAAACTGTTTTTT.

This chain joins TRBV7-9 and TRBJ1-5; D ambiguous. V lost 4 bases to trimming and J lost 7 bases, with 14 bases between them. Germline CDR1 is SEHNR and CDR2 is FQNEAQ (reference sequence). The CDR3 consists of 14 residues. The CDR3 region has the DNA TGTGCCAGCAGCTCCGGGTGGGGAAGCCAGCCCCAGCATTTT. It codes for CASSSGWGSQPQHF.

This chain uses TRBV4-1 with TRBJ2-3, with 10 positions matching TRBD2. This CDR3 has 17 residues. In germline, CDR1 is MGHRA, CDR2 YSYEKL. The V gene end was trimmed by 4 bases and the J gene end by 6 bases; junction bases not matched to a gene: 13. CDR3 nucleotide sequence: TGCGCCAGCAGCCGGACCGGGAGCGGGGGGGCCTTTGATACGCAGTATTTT. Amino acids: CASSRTGSGGAFDTQYF.

CDR3 region: CASSSSAGGYEQFF. CDR3 nucleotide sequence: TGTGCCAGCAGTTCTTCAGCGGGGGGGTATGAGCAGTTCTTC. The genes are TRBV6-5 and TRBJ2-1; 10 bases fit TRBD2. The CDR3 contains 14 residues. J gave up 8 bases and V 4 bases, and 5 bases lay outside the gene matches. Germline V gene data show CDR1 as MNHEY and CDR2 as SVGAGI.

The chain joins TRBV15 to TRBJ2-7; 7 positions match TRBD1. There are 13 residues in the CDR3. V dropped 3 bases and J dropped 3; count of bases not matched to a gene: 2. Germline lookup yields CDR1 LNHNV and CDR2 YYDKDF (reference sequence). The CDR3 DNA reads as TGTGCCACCAGCAGGGGGACAGACTACGAGCAGTACTTC. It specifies CATSRGTDYEQYF.

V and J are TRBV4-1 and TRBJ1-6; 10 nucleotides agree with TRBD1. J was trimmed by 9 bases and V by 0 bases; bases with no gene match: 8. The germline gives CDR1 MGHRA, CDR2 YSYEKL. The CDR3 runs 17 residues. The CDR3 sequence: CASSQDGSGQGSSPLHF. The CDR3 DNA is TGCGCCAGCAGCCAAGATGGTTCGGGACAGGGGAGTTCACCCCTCCACTTT.

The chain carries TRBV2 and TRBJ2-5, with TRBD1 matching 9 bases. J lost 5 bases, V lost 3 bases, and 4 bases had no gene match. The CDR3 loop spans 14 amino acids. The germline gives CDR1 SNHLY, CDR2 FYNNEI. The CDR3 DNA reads TGTGCCAGCAGTGACACAGGGGGCCTGGAGACCCAGTACTTC. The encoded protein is CASSDTGGLETQYF.

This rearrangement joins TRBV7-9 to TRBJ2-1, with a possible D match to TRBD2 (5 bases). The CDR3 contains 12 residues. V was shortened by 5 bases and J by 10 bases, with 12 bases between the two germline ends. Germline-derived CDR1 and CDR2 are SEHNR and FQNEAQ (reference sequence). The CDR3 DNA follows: TGTGCCAGCAGCCAAAGCGGAAAAGAGCAGTTCTTC. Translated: CASSQSGKEQFF.

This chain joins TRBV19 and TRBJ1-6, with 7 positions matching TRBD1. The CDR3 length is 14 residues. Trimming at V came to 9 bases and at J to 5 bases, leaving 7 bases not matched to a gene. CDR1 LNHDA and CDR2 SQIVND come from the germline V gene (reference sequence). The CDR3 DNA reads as TGTGCCAGCAAGGGACAGATAGATAATTCACCCCTCCACTTT. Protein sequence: CASKGQIDNSPLHF.

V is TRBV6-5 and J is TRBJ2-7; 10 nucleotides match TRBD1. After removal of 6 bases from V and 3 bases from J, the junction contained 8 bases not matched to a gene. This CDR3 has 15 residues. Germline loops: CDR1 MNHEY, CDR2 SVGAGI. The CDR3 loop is CASSFARTGGYEQYF. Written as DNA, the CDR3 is TGTGCCAGCAGCTTTGCTCGGACAGGGGGCTACGAGCAGTACTTC.

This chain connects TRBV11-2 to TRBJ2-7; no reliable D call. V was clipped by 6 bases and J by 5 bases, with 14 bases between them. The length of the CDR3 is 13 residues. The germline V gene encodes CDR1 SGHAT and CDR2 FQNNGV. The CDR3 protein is CASSLGHPNEQYF. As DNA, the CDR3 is TGTGCCAGCAGTTTGGGTCACCCCAACGAGCAGTACTTC. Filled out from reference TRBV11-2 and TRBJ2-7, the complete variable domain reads EAGVAQSPRYKIIEKRQSVAFWCNPISGHATLYWYQQILGQGPKLLIQFQNNGVVDDSQLPKDRFSAERLKGVDSTLKIQPAKLEDSAVYLCASSLGHPNEQYFGPGTRLTVT.